The rows below give T cell receptor beta chains drawn from one sample of a study of T-cell reconstitution after alpha-beta-depleted transplantation in children. TCRdb reanalysed the PCR reads using MiXCR and keeps one entry per CDR3 protein. Of about 490,000 distinct CDR3 sequences listed, over 9.5% are singletons. Sample: PBMCs, taken before TCRalphabeta/CD19-depleted stem cell transplant. The receptors were gathered from a child aged 2-15 years with inherited bone marrow failure, due to receive a stem cell transplant. Both conserved end residues are part of each CDR3. The order of the fields is clone size, CDR3 length, V gene, D gene, J gene, CDR3 DNA, CDR3 protein. D genes are given only for firm matches. Some rows mark clone size as missing; the rest say once, few, many or name a class of expanded clone.

clone size: .; CDR3 length: 18; V gene: TRBV24-1; D gene: .; J gene: TRBJ1-2; CDR3 DNA: TGTGCCACCAGTGATTCGGCGGCGGCACACTGGACTAACTATGGCTACACCTTC; CDR3 protein: CATSDSAAAHWTNYGYTF
clone size: many; CDR3 length: 13; V gene: TRBV7-9; D gene: .; J gene: TRBJ1-2; CDR3 DNA: TGTGCCAGCAGCTCCGACGTTGCCTATGGCTACACCTTC; CDR3 protein: CASSSDVAYGYTF
clone size: many; CDR3 length: 15; V gene: TRBV20-1; D gene: TRBD2; J gene: TRBJ2-1; CDR3 DNA: TGCAGTGCTAGAGGCGTTCTAGCGGGAGACAATGAGCAGTTCTTC; CDR3 protein: CSARGVLAGDNEQFF
clone size: .; CDR3 length: 12; V gene: TRBV5-1; D gene: .; J gene: TRBJ2-3; CDR3 DNA: TGCGCCAGCAGCCGTAACGCAGATACGCAGTATTTT; CDR3 protein: CASSRNADTQYF
clone size: many; CDR3 length: 14; V gene: TRBV5-1; D gene: TRBD1; J gene: TRBJ2-7; CDR3 DNA: TGCGCCAGCAGCTGGACAGGGCCAGCCTACGAGCAGTACTTC; CDR3 protein: CASSWTGPAYEQYF
clone size: many; CDR3 length: 16; V gene: TRBV6-5; D gene: TRBD2; J gene: TRBJ2-2; CDR3 DNA: TGTGCCAGCAGTTATACCAGCGGGATAAACACCGGGGAGCTGTTTTTT; CDR3 protein: CASSYTSGINTGELFF
clone size: many; CDR3 length: 14; V gene: TRBV6-5; D gene: TRBD2; J gene: TRBJ2-6; CDR3 DNA: TGTGCCAGCAGTTACCCAACAGCGGGAGGGATCCTGACTTTC; CDR3 protein: CASSYPTAGGILTF
clone size: many; CDR3 length: 13; V gene: TRBV4-3; D gene: .; J gene: TRBJ1-1; CDR3 DNA: TGCGCCAGCAGCCAAGAACGTCCCGACGAAGCTTTCTTT; CDR3 protein: CASSQERPDEAFF
clone size: .; CDR3 length: 15; V gene: TRBV6-2/TRBV6-3; D gene: .; J gene: TRBJ2-1; CDR3 DNA: TGTGCCAGCAGTTTTCTCGGGGGCTCGGGCAATGAGCAGTTCTTC; CDR3 protein: CASSFLGGSGNEQFF
clone size: few; CDR3 length: 13; V gene: TRBV30; D gene: .; J gene: TRBJ2-1; CDR3 DNA: TGTGCCTGGAGTGTTTTATTCCAGAATGAGCAGTTCTTC; CDR3 protein: CAWSVLFQNEQFF
clone size: many; CDR3 length: 16; V gene: TRBV9; D gene: TRBD2; J gene: TRBJ2-3; CDR3 DNA: TGTGCCAGCAGCTCCGGGACTAGCGGTCACACAGATACGCAGTATTTT; CDR3 protein: CASSSGTSGHTDTQYF
clone size: many; CDR3 length: 15; V gene: TRBV7-9; D gene: .; J gene: TRBJ1-1; CDR3 DNA: TGTGCCAGCAGCTTAGGTTGGGGTGAAGACACTGAAGCTTTCTTT; CDR3 protein: CASSLGWGEDTEAFF
clone size: many; CDR3 length: 14; V gene: TRBV4-3; D gene: .; J gene: TRBJ2-2; CDR3 DNA: TGCGCCAGCAGCCAAAGGTGGAACACCGGGGAGCTGTTTTTT; CDR3 protein: CASSQRWNTGELFF
clone size: .; CDR3 length: 15; V gene: TRBV28; D gene: .; J gene: TRBJ2-7; CDR3 DNA: TGTGCCAGCAGTTTATCGCCAGGGGAGGACAACGAGCAGTACTTC; CDR3 protein: CASSLSPGEDNEQYF
clone size: .; CDR3 length: 17; V gene: TRBV5-1; D gene: TRBD2; J gene: TRBJ2-1; CDR3 DNA: TGCGCCAGCAGCTTGTATTGGACTAGCGGGCCCTACAATGAGCAGTTCTTC; CDR3 protein: CASSLYWTSGPYNEQFF
clone size: .; CDR3 length: 13; V gene: TRBV20-1; D gene: .; J gene: TRBJ2-7; CDR3 DNA: TGCAGTGCTGTACGGGACCCGAATTATCAGCAGTACTTC; CDR3 protein: CSAVRDPNYQQYF
clone size: .; CDR3 length: 15; V gene: TRBV5-1; D gene: .; J gene: TRBJ2-7; CDR3 DNA: TGCGCCAGCAGCTCTATGGAGACGGTCCTTTACGAGCAGTACTTC; CDR3 protein: CASSSMETVLYEQYF
clone size: few; CDR3 length: 14; V gene: TRBV7-2; D gene: .; J gene: TRBJ2-2; CDR3 DNA: TGTGCCAGCAGCTTAGTGGTGGGTGGCGGGGAGCTGTTTTTT; CDR3 protein: CASSLVVGGGELFF
clone size: few; CDR3 length: 15; V gene: TRBV7-6; D gene: .; J gene: TRBJ2-1; CDR3 DNA: TGTGCCAGCAGCTTACTCCGCGGGACCGACAATGAGCAGTTCTTC; CDR3 protein: CASSLLRGTDNEQFF
clone size: .; CDR3 length: 15; V gene: TRBV5-1; D gene: .; J gene: TRBJ2-5; CDR3 DNA: TGCGCCAGCAGCTTGGCGCTCCTCATCGAAGAGACCCAGTACTTC; CDR3 protein: CASSLALLIEETQYF
clone size: many; CDR3 length: 20; V gene: TRBV11-2; D gene: TRBD1; J gene: TRBJ1-1; CDR3 DNA: TGTGCCAGCAGCTTAGATATGACGGGAGGACAGGCCCTGGGGAACACTGAAGCTTTCTTT; CDR3 protein: CASSLDMTGGQALGNTEAFF
clone size: many; CDR3 length: 14; V gene: TRBV7-2; D gene: .; J gene: TRBJ1-2; CDR3 DNA: TGTGCCAGCAGCTTATCGGGGCTGGGGTATGGCTACACCTTC; CDR3 protein: CASSLSGLGYGYTF
clone size: many; CDR3 length: 13; V gene: TRBV29-1; D gene: TRBD1; J gene: TRBJ1-1; CDR3 DNA: TGCAGCGTTGAGACAGGGTCGGGCACTGAAGCTTTCTTT; CDR3 protein: CSVETGSGTEAFF
clone size: few; CDR3 length: 16; V gene: TRBV10-2; D gene: .; J gene: TRBJ2-3; CDR3 DNA: TGCGCCAGCAGTGAATCGTCGGGACGGGATGGAGATACGCAGTATTTT; CDR3 protein: CASSESSGRDGDTQYF
clone size: .; CDR3 length: 13; V gene: TRBV19; D gene: .; J gene: TRBJ2-7; CDR3 DNA: TGTGCCAGTAGTATAGGTACGGGAGACGAGCAGTACTTC; CDR3 protein: CASSIGTGDEQYF
clone size: .; CDR3 length: 12; V gene: TRBV7-9; D gene: TRBD2; J gene: TRBJ2-2; CDR3 DNA: TGTGCCAGCAGCCACGAGGGCGGGGGGCTGTTTTTT; CDR3 protein: CASSHEGGGLFF
clone size: .; CDR3 length: 13; V gene: TRBV29-1; D gene: .; J gene: TRBJ2-5; CDR3 DNA: TGCAGCGCTCCTGGGACGGAACAAGAGACCCAGTACTTC; CDR3 protein: CSAPGTEQETQYF
clone size: .; CDR3 length: 14; V gene: TRBV19; D gene: .; J gene: TRBJ2-7; CDR3 DNA: TGTGCCAGTAGTATAGGGGACTCCTCCTACGAGCAGTACTTC; CDR3 protein: CASSIGDSSYEQYF
clone size: many; CDR3 length: 12; V gene: TRBV20-1; D gene: .; J gene: TRBJ2-3; CDR3 DNA: TGCAGTGCTGGACATAGCACAGATACGCAGTATTTT; CDR3 protein: CSAGHSTDTQYF
clone size: .; CDR3 length: 12; V gene: TRBV12-3/TRBV12-4; D gene: .; J gene: TRBJ1-5; CDR3 DNA: TGTGCCAGCAGGGTCAGCAATCAGCCCCGGCATTTT; CDR3 protein: CASRVSNQPRHF
clone size: few; CDR3 length: 15; V gene: TRBV27; D gene: .; J gene: TRBJ2-1; CDR3 DNA: TGTGCCAGCAATCCTTCCTACACTGACTACAATGAGCAGTTCTTC; CDR3 protein: CASNPSYTDYNEQFF
clone size: .; CDR3 length: 12; V gene: TRBV20-1; D gene: TRBD1; J gene: TRBJ2-5; CDR3 DNA: TGCAGTGCTCTGGACAGGGGAGAGACCCAGTACTTC; CDR3 protein: CSALDRGETQYF
clone size: many; CDR3 length: 12; V gene: TRBV12-3/TRBV12-4; D gene: TRBD1; J gene: TRBJ2-7; CDR3 DNA: TGTGCCACGCGACAGGGGTCCTACGAGCAGTACTTC; CDR3 protein: CATRQGSYEQYF
clone size: .; CDR3 length: 17; V gene: TRBV5-8; D gene: TRBD2; J gene: TRBJ2-7; CDR3 DNA: TGTGCCAGCAGCTTTGCGGCTAGCGGGAGTCCGGTGAACGAGCAGTACTTC; CDR3 protein: CASSFAASGSPVNEQYF
clone size: many; CDR3 length: 16; V gene: TRBV7-9; D gene: TRBD2; J gene: TRBJ2-7; CDR3 DNA: TGTGCCAGCAGCCCCCGGGAGTTAGCGGGGCTCTACGAGCAGTACTTC; CDR3 protein: CASSPRELAGLYEQYF